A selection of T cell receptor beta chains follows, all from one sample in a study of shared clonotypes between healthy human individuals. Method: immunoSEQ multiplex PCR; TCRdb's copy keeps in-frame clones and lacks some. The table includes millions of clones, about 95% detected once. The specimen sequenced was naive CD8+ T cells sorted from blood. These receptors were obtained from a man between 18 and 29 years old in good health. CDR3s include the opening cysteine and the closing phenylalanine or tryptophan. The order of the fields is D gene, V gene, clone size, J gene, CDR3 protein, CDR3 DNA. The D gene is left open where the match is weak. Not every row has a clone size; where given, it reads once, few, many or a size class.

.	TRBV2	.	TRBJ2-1	CASSPVGGGNNEQFF	TGTGCCAGCAGTCCCGTTGGTGGGGGAAACAATGAGCAGTTCTTC
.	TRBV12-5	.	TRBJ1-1	CASGLSSMGTEAFF	TGTGCTAGTGGTTTGTCAAGCATGGGGACTGAAGCTTTCTTT
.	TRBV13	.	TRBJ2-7	CASSSRGTGGTSGHEQYF	TGTGCCAGCAGCTCACGCGGGACAGGGGGGACTAGCGGGCACGAGCAGTACTTC
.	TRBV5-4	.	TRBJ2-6	CASSRTLSGANVLTF	TGTGCCAGCAGCAGAACGCTCTCTGGGGCCAACGTCCTGACTTTC
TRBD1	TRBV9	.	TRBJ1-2	CASSLGQGYGYTF	TGTGCCAGCAGCCTCGGACAGGGGTATGGCTACACCTTC
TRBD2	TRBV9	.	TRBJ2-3	CASTPPGTSGVGDDTQYF	TGTGCCAGCACCCCCCCCGGGACTAGCGGGGTGGGAGACGATACGCAGTATTTT
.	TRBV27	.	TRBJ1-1	CASSEGTEAFF	TGTGCCAGCAGCGAGGGGACTGAAGCTTTCTTT
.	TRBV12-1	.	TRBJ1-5	CASNLARDRVRNQPQHF	TGTGCCAGCAACCTCGCCCGGGACAGGGTGAGAAATCAGCCCCAGCATTTT
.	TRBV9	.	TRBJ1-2	CASSGTQSNYGYTF	TGTGCCAGCAGCGGGACGCAGTCTAACTATGGCTACACCTTC
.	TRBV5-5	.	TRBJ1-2	CASSGDWEAYGYTF	TGTGCCAGCAGCGGGGACTGGGAGGCCTATGGCTACACCTTC
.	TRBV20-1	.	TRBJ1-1	CSATRGTEAFF	TGCAGTGCTACCCGTGGCACTGAAGCTTTCTTT
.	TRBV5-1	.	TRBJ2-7	CASSLNSPLEQYF	TGCGCCAGCAGCTTGAACAGCCCCCTCGAGCAGTACTTC
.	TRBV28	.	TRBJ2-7	CASGGQGYEQYF	TGTGCCAGCGGGGGACAAGGCTACGAGCAGTACTTC
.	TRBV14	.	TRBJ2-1	CASSQAYNEQFF	TGTGCCAGCAGCCAAGCATACAATGAGCAGTTCTTC
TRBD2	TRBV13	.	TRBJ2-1	CASSSTSGKYNEQFF	TGTGCCAGCAGCTCGACTAGCGGGAAGTACAATGAGCAGTTCTTC
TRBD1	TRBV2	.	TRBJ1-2	CASSSGQGISGYTF	TGTGCCAGCAGTTCCGGACAGGGTATCTCTGGCTACACCTTC
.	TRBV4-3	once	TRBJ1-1	CASSQDRSLTEAFF	TGCGCCAGCAGCCAAGATCGGAGTCTCACTGAAGCTTTCTTT
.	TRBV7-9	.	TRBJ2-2	CASSLGTSATGELFF	TGTGCCAGCAGCTTAGGGACGAGTGCCACCGGGGAGCTGTTTTTT
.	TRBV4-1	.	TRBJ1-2	CASSQVPPGYGYTF	TGCGCCAGCAGCCAAGTACCCCCGGGCTATGGCTACACCTTC
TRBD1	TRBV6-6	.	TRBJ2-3	CASSNWGQGARDTQYF	TGTGCCAGCAGTAACTGGGGACAGGGGGCGCGGGATACGCAGTATTTT
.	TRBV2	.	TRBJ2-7	CASSEAEGGYEQYF	TGTGCCAGCAGTGAAGCGGAAGGGGGGTACGAGCAGTACTTC
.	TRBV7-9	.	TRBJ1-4	CASSLSRDPAFKLFF	TGTGCCAGCAGCTTATCCCGGGACCCGGCATTCAAACTGTTTTTT
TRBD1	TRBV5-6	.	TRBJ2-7	CASSFGQGINEQYF	TGTGCCAGCAGCTTTGGACAGGGGATAAACGAGCAGTACTTC
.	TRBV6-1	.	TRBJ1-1	CASSERGRATEAFF	TGTGCCAGCAGTGAAAGGGGGAGGGCCACTGAAGCTTTCTTT
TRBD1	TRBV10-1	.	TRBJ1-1	CASSERTGVNTEAFF	TGCGCCAGCAGTGAAAGGACAGGGGTGAACACTGAAGCTTTCTTT
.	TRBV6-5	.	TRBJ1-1	CASSYSTQSEAFF	TGTGCCAGCAGTTACTCGACGCAGTCAGAAGCTTTCTTT
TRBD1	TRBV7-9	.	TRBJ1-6	CASSPGQGDPDLLGSPLHF	TGTGCCAGCAGCCCGGGACAGGGCGACCCTGATCTCCTCGGTTCACCCCTCCACTTT
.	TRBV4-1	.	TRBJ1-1	CASSQEPGMNTEAFF	TGCGCCAGCAGCCAAGAACCGGGCATGAACACTGAAGCTTTCTTT
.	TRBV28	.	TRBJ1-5	CASQSGRKMTYSNQPQHF	TGTGCCAGCCAATCGGGGCGTAAAATGACCTATAGCAATCAGCCCCAGCATTTT
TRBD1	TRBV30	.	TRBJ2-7	CAWSIGGQASYEQYF	TGTGCCTGGAGTATCGGCGGACAGGCCTCCTACGAGCAGTACTTC
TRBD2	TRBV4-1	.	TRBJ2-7	CASSQDGSGLAAFEQYF	TGCGCCAGCAGCCAGGATGGATCGGGACTAGCGGCCTTCGAGCAGTACTTC
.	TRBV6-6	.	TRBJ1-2	CASSPSRGGYGYTF	TGTGCCAGCAGCCCCTCCAGGGGTGGCTATGGCTACACCTTC
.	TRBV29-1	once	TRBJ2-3	CSADRELDTDTQYF	TGCAGCGCCGATAGGGAGCTGGACACAGATACGCAGTATTTT
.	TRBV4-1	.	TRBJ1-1	CASSSPGPQNTEAFF	TGCGCCAGCAGCTCTCCGGGACCCCAGAACACTGAAGCTTTCTTT
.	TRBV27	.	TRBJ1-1	CASSLIAGSEAFF	TGTGCCAGCAGTTTAATCGCAGGGTCTGAAGCTTTCTTT
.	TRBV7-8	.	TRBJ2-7	CASSFSISGYEQYF	TGTGCCAGCAGCTTCTCTATTTCGGGCTACGAGCAGTACTTC
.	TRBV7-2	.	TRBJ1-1	CASSLDPGVNTEAFF	TGTGCCAGCAGCTTAGATCCAGGGGTGAACACTGAAGCTTTCTTT
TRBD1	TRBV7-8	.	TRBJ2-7	CASSSRDRLEQYF	TGTGCCAGCAGCTCCCGGGACAGATTAGAGCAGTACTTC
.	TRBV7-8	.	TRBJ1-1	CASSLEYEGKDTEAFF	TGTGCCAGCAGCTTAGAATACGAGGGGAAGGACACTGAAGCTTTCTTT
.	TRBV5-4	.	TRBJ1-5	CASSLAEDSNQPQHF	TGTGCCAGCAGCTTGGCTGAGGATAGCAATCAGCCCCAGCATTTT
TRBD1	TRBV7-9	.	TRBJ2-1	CASSLDLTGGSNNEQFF	TGTGCCAGCAGCTTAGATTTGACAGGGGGCTCGAACAATGAGCAGTTCTTC